The 14 T cell receptor beta chains in this list originate from one sample, sequenced in a study of T cell responses to AZD1222 COVID-19 vaccine. Some clones are missing from TCRdb's copy, which holds only in-frame ones; the method was immunoSEQ multiplex PCR. Among 150,000 to 200,000 clones listed, 85% to 90% were seen once. The source was peripheral blood, collected on day 0 of MenACWY control vaccination. Receptors were obtained from an adult in good health.

This chain joins TRBV7-2 and TRBJ2-3; tentatively, D is TRBD1 or TRBD2 (5 bases each). V was clipped by 8 bases and J by 5 bases, with 17 bases between them. Germline V gives CDR1 SGHTA, CDR2 FQGNSA. CDR3 length: 14 residues. The CDR3 coding sequence is TGTGCCAGCGGGCCCGGTGGGGGAAAAGATACGCAGTATTTT. Translated: CASGPGGGKDTQYF.

The chain is built from TRBV2 and TRBJ2-7; the match to TRBD2 covers 11 bases. The CDR3 contains 12 residues. The ends lost 7 bases at V and 5 bases at J; junction bases unmatched: 1. Per the germline V gene, CDR1 is SNHLY and CDR2 is FYNNEI. The CDR3 loop is CASKGLADEQYF. The CDR3, as DNA: TGTGCCAGCAAGGGACTAGCGGACGAGCAGTACTTC. The whole variable domain, remainder taken from reference TRBV2 and TRBJ2-7, is EPEVTQTPSHQVTQMGQEVILRCVPISNHLYFYWYRQILGQKVEFLVSFYNNEISEKSEIFDDQFSVERPDGSNFTLKIRSTKLEDSAMYFCASKGLADEQYFGPGTRLTVT.

This clone was observed a single time. This chain connects TRBV7-2 to TRBJ2-2; D gene unclear. The germline CDR1 and CDR2 sequences are SGHTA and FQGNSA. V lost 1 base to trimming and J lost 1 base, with 4 bases between them. The CDR3 is 14 amino acids. CDR3 residues: CASSLGQNTGELFF. The CDR3 bases are TGTGCCAGCAGCTTAGGTCAGAACACCGGGGAGCTGTTTTTT.

The chain combines TRBV27 with TRBJ1-4; 9 bases agree with TRBD1. CDR3 length: 16 amino acids. Germline V gene data show CDR1 as MNHEY and CDR2 as SMNVEV (reference sequence). V shed 6 bases, J shed 8 bases, and the junction held 13 bases outside the gene matches. DNA of the CDR3: TGTGCCAGCAGAGGGACAGGGTCCTTACTGCGCGAAAAACTGTTTTTT. It codes for CASRGTGSLLREKLFF.

Worth noting for this clone: This same CDR3 is encoded by further DNA sequences in the sample. In DNA, the CDR3 is TGTGCCAGCAGTTTCCGGGGGGATACGCAGTATTTT. Encoded protein: CASSFRGDTQYF. The V gene is TRBV27, the J gene TRBJ2-3; maybe TRBD2 (6 bases). Germline values: CDR1 MNHEY, CDR2 SMNVEV (reference sequence). Trimming removed 3 bases from V and 6 bases from J, with 7 bases in between. This CDR3 spans 12 amino acids.

The rearrangement joins TRBV30 to TRBJ2-7; D may be TRBD1 (6 bases). CDR1 and CDR2 from the germline V gene are GTSNPN and SVGIG (reference sequence). This CDR3 has 15 amino acids. The V gene lost 5 bases and the J gene lost 5 bases, with 22 bases spanning the gap. The CDR3 sequence is CAWRSQTGSVHEQYF. For the CDR3, the DNA is TGTGCCTGGCGCTCCCAAACAGGGTCGGTCCACGAGCAGTACTTC. Full variable domain (rest looked up from reference TRBV30 and TRBJ2-7): SQTIHQWPATLVQPVGSPLSLECTVEGTSNPNLYWYRQAAGRGLQLLFYSVGIGQISSEVPQNLSASRPQDRQFILSSKKLLLSDSGFYLCAWRSQTGSVHEQYFGPGTRLTVT.

The chain links TRBV5-1 to TRBJ1-4; possible D gene TRBD1, 6 bases. CDR3 length equals 14 residues. CDR1 SGHRS and CDR2 YFSETQ come from the germline V gene. V was cut by 4 bases and J by 4 bases, with 11 bases left in between. Here the CDR3 reads CASSPDSVNEKLFF. The CDR3 DNA follows: TGCGCCAGCAGCCCGGACAGCGTTAATGAAAAACTGTTTTTT.

The chain combines TRBV19 with TRBJ1-1, with 8 bases matching TRBD1. With V trimmed by 6 bases and J by 2 bases, 11 bases remained unmatched. Germline V lookup: CDR1 LNHDA, CDR2 SQIVND (reference sequence). This CDR3 is built from 16 residues. The CDR3 nucleotides read TGTGCCAGTAGAGGGGGGACAGGACTAGTCAACACTGAAGCTTTCTTT. This gives the protein CASRGGTGLVNTEAFF.

With respect to this clone: This sample includes further DNA sequences coding for the same CDR3. The chain employs TRBV5-1 and TRBJ2-2, with 8 bases lining up with TRBD1. Germline assignment: CDR1 SGHRS and CDR2 YFSETQ. Trimming removed 4 bases from V and 1 base from J; junction bases left unmatched: 3. CDR3 length: 15 residues. This CDR3 reads CASSTGQGNTGELFF. The CDR3 DNA sequence: TGCGCCAGCAGCACTGGACAGGGGAACACCGGGGAGCTGTTTTTT.

The chain carries TRBV4-1 and TRBJ2-6; D remains unclear. In germline, CDR1 is MGHRA, CDR2 YSYEKL. The CDR3 spans 16 residues. V lost 1 base to trimming and J lost 2 bases, with 9 bases between them. CDR3 sequence (DNA): TGCGCCAGCAGCCAAGGTAGGCGGCCTGGGGCCAACGTCCTGACTTTC. Amino acids: CASSQGRRPGANVLTF.

J is TRBJ1-2 and V is TRBV27; D call uncertain. V gave up 9 bases and J gave up 7 bases, with 3 bases separating them. CDR1 and CDR2 from the germline V gene are MNHEY and SMNVEV (reference sequence). The CDR3 covers 8 residues. CDR3 sequence: CASFGYTF. In DNA form, the CDR3 reads TGTGCCAGTTTTGGCTACACCTTC.

Of note for this clone: The junction shows a germline mismatch at one end, possibly a read error. Other DNA sequences in the sample encode the same CDR3. The chain employs TRBV6-5 and TRBJ1-2, with 8 nucleotides matching TRBD1. The CDR3 has 14 residues. From germline, CDR1 is MNHEY and CDR2 SVGAGI. CDR3 sequence: CASGDRNLYYGYTF. The CDR3 nucleotides are TGTGCCAGCGGGGACAGGAACCTATACTATGGCTACACCTTT.

The V and J genes are TRBV11-3 and TRBJ2-2; no definite D call. The CDR3 contains 15 residues. Trimming shortened V by 2 bases and J by 0 bases, and 7 bases separated the two germline ends. Germline CDR1 and CDR2: SGHNT and YENEEA. For the CDR3, the DNA is TGTGCCAGCAGCTTACGTGCAACGAACACCGGGGAGCTGTTTTTT. It yields the protein CASSLRATNTGELFF.

Notes on this clone: Sequence at one end of the junction differs from germline and may be a read error. The chain links TRBV3-1 (or the pseudogene TRBV3-2) to TRBJ2-7; D might be TRBD1 (6 bases). The CDR3 runs to 14 residues. Germline CDR1 reads LGHDT; CDR2 reads YNNKEL (reference sequence). This chain's CDR3 is CASSKDRSSYEQYF. The CDR3 DNA reads as TGTGCCAGCAGCAAAGACAGGTCCTCCTACGAGCAGTACTTC.